Presented here are 26 T cell receptor beta chains from one specimen sequenced in a study of blood T cells in healthy people across ages. With a J-beta primer mix and a sample-barcoded 5' primer, a second PCR ran roughly 6 to 11 cycles. Each CDR3 protein is one row after TCRdb ran MiXCR on the 5' RACE reads. This table has around 520,000 distinct CDR3 sequences, around a quarter appearing once. This sample also appeared in a second study, on T cells of mothers and their children.

Input material: blood. The receptors shown here come from a boy aged 2 to 9 in good health.

This clonotype appeared many times. This rearrangement joins TRBV12-3 or TRBV12-4 to TRBJ2-5; TRBD1 agrees at 7 bases. The J call may be wrong; the DNA end is better matched by TRBJ2-7. The CDR3 has 14 amino acids. The CDR3 loop is CASSPGTVGYEQYF. The DNA for the CDR3 is TGTGCCAGCAGTCCGGGGACAGTGGGCTACGAGCAGTACTTC.

This chain links TRBV27 with TRBJ2-7; TRBD2 is a possible D gene (6 bases). The CDR3 consists of 15 residues. Germline-derived CDR1 and CDR2 are MNHEY and SMNVEV (reference sequence). V lost 1 base, J lost 0 bases, and 10 bases lay in between. CDR3 in DNA: TGTGCCAGCAGTTTATGGAGGGCTAGCTCCTACGAGCAGTACTTC. This gives the protein CASSLWRASSYEQYF.

The chain couples TRBV14 to TRBJ2-7; no clear D gene. The CDR3 is 16 residues long. V lost 4 bases to trimming and J lost 0 bases, with 16 bases between them. The germline V gene encodes CDR1 SGHDN and CDR2 FVKESK. The CDR3 DNA reads as TGTGCCAGCAGCCCAACGACCCTTCCTTACTCCTACGAGCAGTACTTC. Encoded protein: CASSPTTLPYSYEQYF.

The gene calls are TRBV25-1 and TRBJ2-5; 8 nucleotides line up with TRBD1. Germline-derived CDR1 and CDR2 are MGHDK and SYGVNS. The CDR3 extends over 16 amino acids. V trimming: 10 bases; J trimming: 1 base; junction bases outside the gene matches: 14. This chain's CDR3 is CATPRGPGTAQETQYF. For the CDR3, the DNA is TGTGCCACTCCCAGGGGGCCAGGGACAGCCCAAGAGACCCAGTACTTC.

This clonotype occurred a few times. The rearrangement joins TRBV20-1 to TRBJ2-7; the D gene could be TRBD1 or TRBD2 (5 bases each). Trimming shortened V by 0 bases and J by 2 bases, and 14 bases separated the two germline ends. This CDR3 spans 15 amino acids. The germline gives CDR1 DFQATT, CDR2 SNEGSKA (reference sequence). The CDR3 reads CSARDRWGNTYEQYF. CDR3 bases: TGCAGTGCTAGAGATCGGTGGGGGAATACCTACGAGCAGTACTTC.

This clonotype has more than one count but fewer than ten. This rearrangement joins TRBV19 to TRBJ2-5; 7 positions match TRBD1. The J call could be wrong; TRBJ2-7 is a better fit for the DNA end. Germline values: CDR1 LNHDA, CDR2 SQIVND (reference sequence). This CDR3 spans 15 amino acids. CDR3 region: CASRLIGTDSYEQYF. CDR3 DNA: TGTGCCAGTAGGTTGATCGGGACAGACTCCTACGAGCAGTACTTC.

This clonotype has a handful of counts. The J gene is TRBJ2-5, the V gene TRBV18; D might be TRBD1 (6 bases). The length of the CDR3 is 15 residues. V was trimmed by 0 bases and J by 5 bases, leaving 13 bases between them. Germline CDR1 reads KGHSH; CDR2 reads LQKENI. The CDR3 here is CASSPPSRGDETQYF. CDR3 nucleotide sequence: TGTGCCAGCTCACCACCGAGCAGGGGTGATGAGACCCAGTACTTC.

This chain uses TRBV6-5 with TRBJ2-3; D unclear. The CDR3 is 15 residues long. Germline-derived CDR1 and CDR2 are MNHEY and SVGAGI. V was pared by 2 bases and J by 8 bases, with 17 bases between. The CDR3 region is CASSYDVGSKGTQYF. Here the CDR3 DNA reads TGTGCCAGCAGTTACGATGTAGGTAGTAAGGGTACGCAGTATTTT.

This clonotype turned up a few times. This chain connects TRBV4-3 to TRBJ2-6, with unresolved D. Per the germline V gene, CDR1 is LGHNA and CDR2 is YSLEER. V shed 0 bases and J shed 4 bases, with 13 bases lying between them. The CDR3 covers 17 residues. DNA of the CDR3: TGCGCCAGCAGCCAAGATTCTATAGGGCCAGGGGCCAACGTCCTGACTTTC. Its translation is CASSQDSIGPGANVLTF.

This clonotype was counted between two and nine times. The CDR3 DNA reads TGTGCCAGCAGCTTAGGACAGGGCGAACAGCCCCAGCATTTT. Translation: CASSLGQGEQPQHF. This chain links TRBV7-9 with TRBJ1-5, with 7 nucleotides matching TRBD1. Losses at the gene ends were 1 base for V and 7 bases for J; bases not matched to a gene: 4. The CDR3 runs to 14 residues. CDR1 and CDR2 from the germline V gene are SEHNR and FQNEAQ (reference sequence). The variable domain in full, completed from reference TRBV7-9 and TRBJ1-5, reads DTGVSQNPRHKITKRGQNVTFRCDPISEHNRLYWYRQTLGQGPEFLTYFQNEAQLEKSRLLSDRFSAERPKGSFSTLEIQRTEQGDSAMYLCASSLGQGEQPQHFGDGTRLSIL.

In this sample, this clonotype turned up many times. This chain links TRBV10-3 with TRBJ2-1; no definite D call. CDR1 and CDR2 (germline): ENHRY, SYGVKD. The V gene lost 6 bases and the J gene lost 9 bases, with 9 bases spanning the gap. The CDR3 extends over 11 amino acids. The CDR3 DNA sequence: TGTGCCATCAGCTCAAGGAGTGAGCAGTTCTTC. It translates to CAISSRSEQFF.

This clonotype appeared a few times. J is TRBJ2-7 and V is TRBV7-8; D perhaps matches TRBD1 (5 bases). V lost 4 bases and J 0 bases, leaving 13 bases between the germline ends. Germline CDR1 is SGHVS and CDR2 is FQNEAQ. This CDR3 has 15 residues. The CDR3 loop is CASSSQQVHSYEQYF. In nucleotides, the CDR3 is TGTGCCAGCAGCTCACAACAGGTACACTCCTACGAGCAGTACTTC.

The V call is TRBV5-1, the J call TRBJ2-5; 11 bases are a match to TRBD2. There are 16 residues in the CDR3. Germline loops: CDR1 SGHRS, CDR2 YFSETQ. With V trimmed by 4 bases and J by 5 bases, 10 bases remained unmatched. Here the CDR3 reads CASSELAGGARETQYF. The CDR3 region has the DNA TGCGCCAGCAGCGAGCTAGCGGGGGGAGCGCGGGAGACCCAGTACTTC.

CDR3 DNA: TGTGCCAGCAGCCCTAGCGGGGGGGCCGCCGGGGAGCTGTTTTTT. It translates to CASSPSGGAAGELFF. The V call is TRBV7-8, the J call TRBJ2-2, with 12 bases that match TRBD2. This CDR3 comprises 15 residues. V was pared by 5 bases and J by 6 bases, with 4 bases of the junction left unmatched. Germline CDR1 and CDR2: SGHVS and FQNEAQ.

This rearrangement joins TRBV7-2 to TRBJ2-7, with 14 bases identical to TRBD2. Germline V CDR1 and CDR2: SGHTA, FQGNSA. This CDR3 contains 16 residues. V lost 4 bases and J lost 7; bases outside the gene matches: 9. The CDR3 sequence: CASSSDGTSGRLEQYF. DNA for the CDR3: TGTGCCAGCAGCTCCGACGGGACTAGCGGGAGATTGGAGCAGTACTTC.

This clonotype was picked up one time. This chain connects TRBV7-9 to TRBJ2-5; no definite D call. The CDR3 covers 12 residues. The V end was cut by 3 bases, the J end by 7 bases, with 9 bases between. Germline CDR1 SEHNR, CDR2 FQNEAQ (reference sequence). In nucleotides, the CDR3 is TGTGCCAGCAGCTTCCAATTGGGGACCCAGTACTTC. Residues: CASSFQLGTQYF.

In its sample, this clonotype was seen a few times. The chain employs TRBV7-9 and TRBJ1-3; 8 bases match TRBD1. Trimming took 4 bases from V and 6 from J; bases not matched to a gene: 8. The germline CDR1 and CDR2 sequences are SEHNR and FQNEAQ (reference sequence). There are 15 residues in the CDR3. The CDR3 protein is CASSWTTGVENTIYF. In DNA, the CDR3 is TGTGCCAGCAGCTGGACGACAGGGGTTGAAAACACCATATATTTT.

In its sample, this clonotype was seen a few times. Sequence at one end of the junction differs from germline and may be a read error. This chain uses TRBV6-2 or TRBV6-3 with TRBJ2-1, with 7 bases matching TRBD2. The length of the CDR3 is 13 residues. Per the germline V gene, CDR1 is MNHEY and CDR2 is SVGEGT. The CDR3 nucleotides read TGTGCCCTGGGGGGGATTTCCTACAATGAGCAGCTCTTC. Its protein is CALGGISYNEQLF.

This chain uses TRBV27 with TRBJ2-1, with D perhaps given as TRBD1 or TRBD2 (5 bases each). The CDR3 runs 13 residues. Germline-derived CDR1 and CDR2 are MNHEY and SMNVEV (reference sequence). The V gene lost 6 bases and the J gene lost 14 bases, with 20 bases spanning the gap. The CDR3 protein is CASSLFGTGDEFF. DNA for the CDR3: TGTGCCAGCAGCCTCTTTGGGACCGGGGATGAGTTCTTC.

The rearrangement joins TRBV5-1 to TRBJ2-5; TRBD2 aligns across 8 bases. Germline assignment: CDR1 SGHRS and CDR2 YFSETQ. The CDR3 runs 15 residues. V was clipped by 4 bases and J by 1 base; unmatched bases: 6. The DNA for the CDR3 is TGCGCCAGCAGCCCTATAGCGGGGAGCCAAGAGACCCAGTACTTC. Protein product: CASSPIAGSQETQYF. Filled out from reference TRBV5-1 and TRBJ2-5, the complete variable domain reads KAGVTQTPRYLIKTRGQQVTLSCSPISGHRSVSWYQQTPGQGLQFLFEYFSETQRNKGNFPGRFSGRQFSNSRSEMNVSTLELGDSALYLCASSPIAGSQETQYFGPGTRLLVL.

This clonotype was recorded a few times. This chain connects TRBV19 to TRBJ1-2; D is uncertain. Germline V gene data show CDR1 as LNHDA and CDR2 as SQIVND (reference sequence). CDR3 length: 13 residues. Between the trimmed V and J ends, which lost 3 bases and 4 bases, there was a span of 9 bases. In DNA, the CDR3 is TGTGCCAGTAGTATGCAGGCGATCTATGGCTACACCTTC. It specifies CASSMQAIYGYTF.

The chain couples TRBV5-1 to TRBJ2-5; tentative D call: TRBD2 (6 bases). The end of the DNA fits TRBJ2-1 better, so the J call may be wrong. The CDR3 is 16 residues long. Germline-derived CDR1 and CDR2 are SGHRS and YFSETQ. The CDR3: CASSLAGAGGALEQFF. The CDR3, as DNA: TGCGCCAGCAGCTTGGCCGGGGCGGGCGGGGCCCTTGAGCAGTTCTTC.

The chain links TRBV20-1 to TRBJ2-2, with D tentatively TRBD2 (5 bases). Germline V gene lookup returns CDR1 DFQATT and CDR2 SNEGSKA (reference sequence). The CDR3 runs 17 residues. The germline V and J ends were trimmed by 0 bases and 6 bases, with 20 bases remaining between them. The CDR3 coding sequence is TGCAGTGCTAGAGATTTAGGTACTAGGGCTGTCGCCGGGGAGCTGTTTTTT. Translated, it gives CSARDLGTRAVAGELFF.

This clonotype was picked up a small number of times. The chain combines TRBV29-1 with TRBJ2-2; D may be TRBD2 (6 bases). Germline V gene data show CDR1 as SQVTM and CDR2 as ANQGSEA. The CDR3 has 14 amino acids. The V end lost 6 bases, the J end lost 0 bases, and 11 bases lay between the germline ends. The CDR3 region has the DNA TGCAGCGTAGGAGCGGGCCCGAACACCGGGGAGCTGTTTTTT. Amino acid sequence: CSVGAGPNTGELFF.

V and J are TRBV12-3 or TRBV12-4 and TRBJ1-4; D gene ambiguous. V shed 5 bases and J shed 4 bases, with 11 bases lying between them. This CDR3 comprises 14 residues. The CDR3 loop reads CASSNRRGNEKLFF. DNA for the CDR3: TGTGCCAGCAGTAACCGCCGGGGTAATGAAAAACTGTTTTTT.

V and J are TRBV27 and TRBJ2-5; 9 nucleotides line up with TRBD1. CDR1 and CDR2 (germline): MNHEY, SMNVEV (reference sequence). The CDR3 runs to 15 residues. V lost 2 bases, J lost 11 bases, and 12 bases stayed unmatched. DNA for the CDR3: TGTGCCAGCAGTTTAGGACAGGGGATATCCTACAAGCAGTACTTC. Its protein product is CASSLGQGISYKQYF.